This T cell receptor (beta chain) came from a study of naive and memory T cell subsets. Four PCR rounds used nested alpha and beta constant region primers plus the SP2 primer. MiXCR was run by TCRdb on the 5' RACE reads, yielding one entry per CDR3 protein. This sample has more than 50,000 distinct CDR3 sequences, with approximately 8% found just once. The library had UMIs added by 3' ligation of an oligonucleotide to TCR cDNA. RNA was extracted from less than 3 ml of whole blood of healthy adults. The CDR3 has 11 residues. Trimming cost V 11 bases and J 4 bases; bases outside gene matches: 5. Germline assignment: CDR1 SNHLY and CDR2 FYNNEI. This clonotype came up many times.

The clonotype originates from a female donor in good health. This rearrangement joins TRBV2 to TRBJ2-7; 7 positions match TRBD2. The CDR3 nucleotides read TGTGCCCTTAGGCGGGAGTACGAGCAGTACTTC. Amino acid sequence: CALRREYEQYF.